Below, one TCR beta chain is given with its context. This entry belongs to a study of shared clonotypes between healthy human individuals. About the study: Used for every donor were three CD4 naive, three CD4 memory, two CD8 naive and one CD8 memory plate.

The CDR3 runs to 17 residues. Trimming stripped 5 bases from V and 0 bases from J, with 17 bases between. In germline, CDR1 is SGHRS, CDR2 YFSETQ. Investigators spread the genomic DNA of each subset evenly over several immunoSEQ plates. Per the original methods: ImmunoSEQ output held junction-only sequences without quality scores, so filtering differed. TCRdb's copy holds only in-frame clones and misses some; the assay was immunoSEQ multiplex PCR. The V and J calls and clone size come from that table; D and trimming were worked out from the DNA. Of 1.4 million to 1.5 million clones in the sample, around 97% were seen once.

The TCR was taken from a man younger than 45 in good health. Sequencing was performed on naive CD4+ T cells sorted from blood. Subset noted: CD45RA+ positively selected. The chain links TRBV5-1 to TRBJ2-2; either TRBD1 or TRBD2 may supply D (6 bases each). CDR3 nucleotide sequence: TGCGCCAGCAGGCCTCCAGAGGGGGGACCGAACACCGGGGAGCTGTTTTTT. It specifies CASRPPEGGPNTGELFF. The variable domain in full, completed from reference TRBV5-1 and TRBJ2-2, reads KAGVTQTPRYLIKTRGQQVTLSCSPISGHRSVSWYQQTPGQGLQFLFEYFSETQRNKGNFPGRFSGRQFSNSRSEMNVSTLELGDSALYLCASRPPEGGPNTGELFFGEGSRLTVL.